The 20 T cell receptor beta chains presented below share a single source sample, sequenced in a study of cytomegalovirus exposure and HLA in healthy donors. The PCR was carried out with 60 Vbeta primers and 13 Jbeta primers. Produced via immunoSEQ multiplex PCR; TCRdb's table is partial and in-frame only. The table lists approximately 280,000 clones, roughly 90% of them singletons. Sequences were obtained from PBMCs. The receptors come from a woman aged 18-35 years in good health and CMV-seronegative.

This clone was seen only once. J is TRBJ2-5 and V is TRBV10-2, with 7 bases fitting TRBD2. Germline V lookup: CDR1 WSHSY, CDR2 SAAADI. This CDR3 is built from 14 residues. V dropped 1 base and J dropped 5; count of bases not matched to a gene: 4. In DNA form, the CDR3 reads TGCGCCAGCAGTGAGTTTGGACTAGTTGAGACCCAGTACTTC. This codes for CASSEFGLVETQYF.

The rearrangement joins TRBV15 to TRBJ2-3, with D hard to call. The CDR3 sequence is 14 residues long. Germline V lookup: CDR1 LNHNV, CDR2 YYDKDF (reference sequence). The V end was cut by 0 bases, the J end by 1 base, with 5 bases between. This chain's CDR3 is CATSRDPGTDTQYF. The CDR3 nucleotides read TGTGCCACCAGCAGAGATCCCGGCACAGATACGCAGTATTTT.

CDR3 sequence (DNA): TGTGCCAGCAGTGAAGGGGGGGGTCGGGAGACCCAGTACTTC. This translates into CASSEGGGRETQYF. The chain is built from TRBV6-1 and TRBJ2-7; 7 bases line up with TRBD2. The J call could be wrong; TRBJ2-5 is a better fit for the DNA end. Germline values: CDR1 MNHNS, CDR2 SASEGT. The CDR3 has 14 amino acids.

The rearrangement joins TRBV7-8 to TRBJ2-4, with TRBD1 matching 8 bases. There are 14 residues in the CDR3. V lost 4 bases to trimming and J lost 3 bases; unmatched junction nucleotides: 2. Germline lookup yields CDR1 SGHVS and CDR2 FQNEAQ. The CDR3 sequence is CASSWDRNKNIQYF. The CDR3 DNA reads TGTGCCAGCAGCTGGGACAGGAACAAAAACATTCAGTACTTC.

The gene calls are TRBV2 and TRBJ2-4; D is possibly TRBD2 (6 bases). V lost 8 bases and J 2 bases, leaving 10 bases between the germline ends. The germline V gene has CDR1 SNHLY and CDR2 FYNNEI. The CDR3 spans 13 residues. The CDR3 spells CASAGGTKNIQYF. The CDR3 DNA sequence: TGTGCCAGCGCCGGGGGTACCAAAAACATTCAGTACTTC.

The J gene is TRBJ1-2, the V gene TRBV27, with D tentatively TRBD1 (6 bases). The CDR3 is made up of 14 amino acids. Trimming stripped 6 bases from V and 0 bases from J, with 11 bases between. Germline V CDR1 and CDR2: MNHEY, SMNVEV (reference sequence). DNA for the CDR3: TGTGCCAGCAGCCCTGACAGGACTAACTATGGCTACACCTTC. Residues: CASSPDRTNYGYTF.

The chain employs TRBV7-9 and TRBJ2-7; D gene unclear. V gave up 5 bases and J gave up 5 bases, with 16 bases separating them. The CDR3 has 14 amino acids. Germline V gene sequence: CDR1 SEHNR, CDR2 FQNEAQ (reference sequence). The CDR3 here is CASSPPGRLNEQYF. CDR3 in DNA: TGTGCCAGCAGCCCCCCTGGCAGGTTGAACGAGCAGTACTTC.

The rearrangement uses TRBV19 and TRBJ2-7; D is possibly TRBD2 (6 bases). Trimming took 3 bases from V and 3 from J, leaving 18 bases between them. Germline CDR1 and CDR2: LNHDA and SQIVND (reference sequence). The length of the CDR3 is 16 residues. The CDR3 nucleotides read TGTGCCAGTAGTATCCTTTCGTCTGGGGGGTACTACGAGCAGTACTTC. This translates into CASSILSSGGYYEQYF.

The chain has TRBV10-2 and TRBJ2-7; 10 bases are shared with TRBD1. Trimming cost V 4 bases and J 12 bases; bases outside gene matches: 6. Germline V gene sequence: CDR1 WSHSY, CDR2 SAAADI. This CDR3 contains 12 residues. CDR3 sequence (DNA): TGCGCCAGCAGTGTCCCGGGACAGGGGTGGTACTTC. Its protein is CASSVPGQGWYF.

The CDR3 region is CASSRTGQGNTIYF. CDR3 sequence (DNA): TGTGCCAGCAGCCGTACAGGGCAGGGAAACACCATATATTTT. The rearrangement uses TRBV5-4 and TRBJ1-3, with TRBD1 as a possible D gene (6 bases). This CDR3 is 14 amino acids long. Germline CDR1 reads SGHNT; CDR2 reads YYREEE (reference sequence). Deletions cut 4 bases from V and 4 bases from J, with 12 bases between.

In its sample, this clone was seen once. This sequence joins TRBV5-6 and TRBJ2-1, with 10 bases aligning to TRBD2. The CDR3 is 16 amino acids. Losses at the gene ends were 1 base for V and 8 bases for J; bases not matched to a gene: 9. Per germline, CDR1 SGHDT and CDR2 YYEEEE. CDR3 region: CASSLYSGGPMDEQFF. The CDR3 bases are TGTGCCAGCAGCTTGTATAGCGGGGGGCCTATGGATGAGCAGTTCTTC. The whole variable domain, remainder taken from reference TRBV5-6 and TRBJ2-1, is DAGVTQSPTHLIKTRGQQVTLRCSPKSGHDTVSWYQQALGQGPQFIFQYYEEEERQRGNFPDRFSGHQFPNYSSELNVNALLLGDSALYLCASSLYSGGPMDEQFFGPGTRLTVL.

The chain links TRBV29-1 to TRBJ1-2, with unresolved D. The CDR3 contains 14 residues. Germline values: CDR1 SQVTM, CDR2 ANQGSEA. The CDR3 region has the DNA TGCAACCCCGGGTCGGGAGAGGCGATCTATGGCTACACCTTC. Residues: CNPGSGEAIYGYTF. Using reference TRBV29-1 and TRBJ1-2 for the parts outside the CDR3, the full variable domain is SAVISQKPSRDICQRGTSLTIQCQVDSQVTMMFWYRQQPGQSLTLIATANQGSEATYESGFVIDKFPISRPNLTFSTLTVSNMSPEDSSIYLCNPGSGEAIYGYTFGSGTRLTVV.

The gene calls are TRBV5-1 and TRBJ2-5, with D tentatively TRBD2 (6 bases). Germline lookup yields CDR1 SGHRS and CDR2 YFSETQ. With 7 bases removed from V and 0 bases from J, the gap between germline ends came to 13 bases. The CDR3 length is 14 residues. CDR3 in DNA: TGCGCCAGCGCGGGACTGACTTACCAAGAGACCCAGTACTTC. Translated: CASAGLTYQETQYF.

This clone occurred a few times. J is TRBJ2-1 and V is TRBV19; D might be TRBD2 (6 bases). The V and J ends lost 6 bases and 3 bases respectively, with 15 bases between them. The CDR3 is made up of 15 amino acids. Germline CDR1 LNHDA, CDR2 SQIVND (reference sequence). As DNA, the CDR3 is TGTGCCAGTAGGCTACCCGGGGGAGGCTACAATGAGCAGTTCTTC. Translating it yields CASRLPGGGYNEQFF.

The chain couples TRBV4-1 to TRBJ1-2; 9 bases are shared with TRBD1. The trim removed 4 bases at V and 8 bases at J, leaving 8 bases unmatched. The germline gives CDR1 MGHRA, CDR2 YSYEKL. This CDR3 is built from 14 residues. CDR3 coding DNA: TGCGCCAGCAGCCCAGGGACAGGGACTGGCGGCTACACCTTC. It yields the protein CASSPGTGTGGYTF.

V is TRBV19 and J is TRBJ1-1; TRBD1 matches at 7 bases. Unmatched junction bases numbered 6, after V lost 4 bases and J lost 4 bases. The CDR3 covers 14 residues. Germline V gene data show CDR1 as LNHDA and CDR2 as SQIVND (reference sequence). The CDR3 spells CASSSRGTATEAFF. The CDR3 DNA sequence: TGTGCCAGTAGTAGCCGTGGGACAGCCACTGAAGCTTTCTTT.

The rearrangement links TRBV27 to TRBJ2-7; D is perhaps TRBD1 (6 bases). V gave up 7 bases and J gave up 2 bases, with 15 bases separating them. CDR1 is MNHEY, CDR2 SMNVEV, per germline (reference sequence). CDR3 length: 14 amino acids. For the CDR3, the DNA is TGTGCCAGCAATTCCGGGGACAACCCCTACGAGCAGTACTTC. The encoded protein is CASNSGDNPYEQYF.

The rearrangement uses TRBV9 and TRBJ1-4; the D gene is possibly TRBD1 (5 bases). CDR1 and CDR2 (germline): SGDLS, YYNGEE. V was shortened by 4 bases and J by 4 bases, with 14 bases between the two germline ends. This CDR3 spans 15 amino acids. This chain's CDR3 is CASSPPGVGNEKLFF. In DNA, the CDR3 is TGTGCCAGCAGCCCCCCGGGGGTCGGTAATGAAAAACTGTTTTTT.

The chain uses TRBV29-1 and TRBJ2-7; the match to TRBD1 covers 8 bases. Germline trimming cut 3 bases from V and 0 bases from J; bases unmatched to any gene: 1. The V gene's germline CDR1 is SQVTM and CDR2 ANQGSEA. This CDR3 is 13 amino acids long. The CDR3: CSVDGTGSYEQYF. Written as DNA, the CDR3 is TGCAGCGTTGATGGGACAGGCTCCTACGAGCAGTACTTC.

This clone occurred once. The J gene is TRBJ2-1, the V gene TRBV11-1, with 7 bases identical to TRBD1. The CDR3 sequence is 15 residues long. In germline, CDR1 is SGHAT, CDR2 FQDESV (reference sequence). V lost 5 bases and J lost 5; bases outside the gene matches: 9. The CDR3 DNA sequence: TGTGCCAGCAGCAGAACCGGGACAGCTAACAATGAGCAGTTCTTC. Residues: CASSRTGTANNEQFF.